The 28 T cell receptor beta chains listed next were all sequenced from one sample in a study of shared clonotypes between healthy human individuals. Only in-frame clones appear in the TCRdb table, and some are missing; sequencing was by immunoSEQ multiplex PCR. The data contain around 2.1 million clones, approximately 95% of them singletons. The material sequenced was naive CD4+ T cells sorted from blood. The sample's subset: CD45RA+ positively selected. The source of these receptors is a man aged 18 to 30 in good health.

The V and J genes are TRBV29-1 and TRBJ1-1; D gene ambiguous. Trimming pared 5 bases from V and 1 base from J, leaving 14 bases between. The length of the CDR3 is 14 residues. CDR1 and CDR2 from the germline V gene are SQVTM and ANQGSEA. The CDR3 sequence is CSVHDEGKNTEAFF. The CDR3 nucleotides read TGCAGCGTTCACGACGAAGGGAAGAACACTGAAGCTTTCTTT.

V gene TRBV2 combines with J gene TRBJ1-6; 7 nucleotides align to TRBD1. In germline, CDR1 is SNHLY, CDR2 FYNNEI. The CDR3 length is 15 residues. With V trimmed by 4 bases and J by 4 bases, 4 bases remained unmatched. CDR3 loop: CASSGQGYYNSPLHF. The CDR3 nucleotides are TGTGCCAGCAGTGGACAGGGTTATTATAATTCACCCCTCCACTTT.

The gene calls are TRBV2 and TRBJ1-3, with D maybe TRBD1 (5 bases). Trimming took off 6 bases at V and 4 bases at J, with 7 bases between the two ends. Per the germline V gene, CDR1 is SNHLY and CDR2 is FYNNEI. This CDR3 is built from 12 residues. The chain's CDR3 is CASRTEGNTIYF. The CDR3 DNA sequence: TGTGCCAGCAGGACAGAAGGAAACACCATATATTTT. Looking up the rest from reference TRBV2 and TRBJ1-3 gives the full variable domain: EPEVTQTPSHQVTQMGQEVILRCVPISNHLYFYWYRQILGQKVEFLVSFYNNEISEKSEIFDDQFSVERPDGSNFTLKIRSTKLEDSAMYFCASRTEGNTIYFGEGSWLTVV.

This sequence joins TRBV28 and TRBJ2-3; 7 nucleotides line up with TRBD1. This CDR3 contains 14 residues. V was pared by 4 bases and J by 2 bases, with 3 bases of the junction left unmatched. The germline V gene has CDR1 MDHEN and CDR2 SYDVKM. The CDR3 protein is CASSYGQDTDTQYF. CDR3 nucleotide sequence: TGTGCCAGCAGTTACGGACAGGACACAGATACGCAGTATTTT.

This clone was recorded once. The DNA of the CDR3 is TGTGCCAGCTCACCACGGAGGGGTGAGGTCGGGGAGCTGTTTTTT. Translating gives CASSPRRGEVGELFF. The gene calls are TRBV18 and TRBJ2-2, with a tentative D call TRBD2 (6 bases). The germline CDR1 and CDR2 sequences are KGHSH and LQKENI. The CDR3 has 15 residues. Trimming stripped 1 base from V and 7 bases from J, with 13 bases between.

Here the CDR3 reads CSVVLLGRNTEAFF. DNA for the CDR3: TGCAGCGTTGTCCTCCTGGGTCGAAACACTGAAGCTTTCTTT. The chain employs TRBV29-1 and TRBJ1-1; D is uncertain. Looked up from germline, CDR1 is SQVTM and CDR2 is ANQGSEA. V lost 4 bases to trimming and J lost 2 bases, with 14 bases between them. The CDR3 runs to 14 residues.

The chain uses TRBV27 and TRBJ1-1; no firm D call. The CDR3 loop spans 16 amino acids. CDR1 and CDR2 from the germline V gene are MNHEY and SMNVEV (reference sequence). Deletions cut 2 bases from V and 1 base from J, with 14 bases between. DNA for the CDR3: TGTGCCAGCAGTTTACGTTCCGGACGTGGGAACACTGAAGCTTTCTTT. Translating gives CASSLRSGRGNTEAFF.

In DNA form, the CDR3 reads TGTGCCAGCAGTGCCGAAGGGGTAGAGACCCAGTACTTC. The encoded protein is CASSAEGVETQYF. The chain links TRBV2 to TRBJ2-5, with a weak D call TRBD1 (5 bases). V lost 4 bases, J lost 4 bases, and 10 bases lay in between. This CDR3 comprises 13 residues. CDR1 is SNHLY, CDR2 FYNNEI, per germline.

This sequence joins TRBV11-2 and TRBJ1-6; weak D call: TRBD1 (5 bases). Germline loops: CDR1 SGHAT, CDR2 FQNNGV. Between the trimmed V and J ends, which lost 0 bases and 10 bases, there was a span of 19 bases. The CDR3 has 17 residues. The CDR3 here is CASSLDLGTVPGSPLHF. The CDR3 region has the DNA TGTGCCAGCAGCTTAGATCTTGGGACCGTACCGGGGTCACCCCTCCACTTT.

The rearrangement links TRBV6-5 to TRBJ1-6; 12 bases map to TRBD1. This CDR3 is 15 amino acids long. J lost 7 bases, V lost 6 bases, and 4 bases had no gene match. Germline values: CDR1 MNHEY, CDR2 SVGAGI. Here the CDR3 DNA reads TGTGCCAGCAGGCCTGGGACAGGGGGCAATTCACCCCTCCACTTT. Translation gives CASRPGTGGNSPLHF.

DNA for the CDR3: TGTGCCAGCAGCCCGAGGGGACAGGGGATTGAAAAACTGTTTTTT. It is translated as CASSPRGQGIEKLFF. The chain links TRBV7-9 to TRBJ1-4, with 10 bases fitting TRBD1. This CDR3 is built from 15 residues. The germline V gene encodes CDR1 SEHNR and CDR2 FQNEAQ (reference sequence). The ends lost 5 bases at V and 7 bases at J; junction bases unmatched: 7.

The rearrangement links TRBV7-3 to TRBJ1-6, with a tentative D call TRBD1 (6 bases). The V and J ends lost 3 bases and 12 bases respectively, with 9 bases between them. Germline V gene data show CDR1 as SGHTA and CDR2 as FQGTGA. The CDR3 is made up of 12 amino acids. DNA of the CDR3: TGTGCCAGCAGCTTCAGAGGGGGACCCCTCCACTTT. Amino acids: CASSFRGGPLHF.

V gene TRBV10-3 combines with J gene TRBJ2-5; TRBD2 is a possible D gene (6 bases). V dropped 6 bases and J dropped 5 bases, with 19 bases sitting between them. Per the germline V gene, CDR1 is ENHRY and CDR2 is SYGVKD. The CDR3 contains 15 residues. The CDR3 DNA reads TGTGCCATCAGCGCCGGCGGGACGTTCGGGGAGACCCAGTACTTC. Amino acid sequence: CAISAGGTFGETQYF.

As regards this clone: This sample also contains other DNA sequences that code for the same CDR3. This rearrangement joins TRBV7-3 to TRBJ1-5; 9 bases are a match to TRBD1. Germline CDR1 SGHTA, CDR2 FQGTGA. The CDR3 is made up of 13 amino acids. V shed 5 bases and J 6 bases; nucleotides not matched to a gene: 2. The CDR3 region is CASSPDRGQPQHF. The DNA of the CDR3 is TGTGCCAGCAGCCCGGACAGGGGTCAGCCCCAGCATTTT.

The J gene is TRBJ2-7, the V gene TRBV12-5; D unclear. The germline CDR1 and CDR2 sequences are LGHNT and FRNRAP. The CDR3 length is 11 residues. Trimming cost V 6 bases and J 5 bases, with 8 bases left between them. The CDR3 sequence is CASGDNNEQYF. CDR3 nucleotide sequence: TGTGCTAGTGGAGACAACAACGAGCAGTACTTC.

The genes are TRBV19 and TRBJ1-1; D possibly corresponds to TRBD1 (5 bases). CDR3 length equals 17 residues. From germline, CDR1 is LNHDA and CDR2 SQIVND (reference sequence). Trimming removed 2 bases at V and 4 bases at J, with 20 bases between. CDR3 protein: CASSIRRGREGSTEAFF. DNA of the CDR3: TGTGCCAGTAGTATAAGGCGCGGTCGGGAGGGGAGCACTGAAGCTTTCTTT.

The CDR3 DNA follows: TGTGCCAGCAGCCAAGGGACCGCCCTTCCCTACGAGCAGTACTTC. This sequence encodes CASSQGTALPYEQYF. The chain employs TRBV7-9 and TRBJ2-7; perhaps D is TRBD1 or TRBD2 (5 bases each). V lost 5 bases, J lost 2 bases, and 16 bases lay in between. Germline-derived CDR1 and CDR2 are SEHNR and FQNEAQ (reference sequence). The CDR3 totals 15 residues.

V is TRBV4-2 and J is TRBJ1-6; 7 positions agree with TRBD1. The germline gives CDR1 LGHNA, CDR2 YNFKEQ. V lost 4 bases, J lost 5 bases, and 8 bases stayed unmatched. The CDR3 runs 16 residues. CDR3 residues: CASSPRGQGDNSPLHF. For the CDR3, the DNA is TGTGCCAGCAGCCCCCGGGGGCAGGGGGATAATTCACCCCTCCACTTT.

CDR3 region: CASSFTESSPLHF. CDR3 bases: TGTGCCAGCAGCTTTACTGAGAGTTCACCCCTCCACTTT. V and J are TRBV5-5 and TRBJ1-6; D uncertain. Looked up from germline, CDR1 is SGHKS and CDR2 is YYEKEE (reference sequence). The V end lost 2 bases, the J end lost 9 bases, and 9 bases lay between the germline ends. The CDR3 sequence is 13 residues long.

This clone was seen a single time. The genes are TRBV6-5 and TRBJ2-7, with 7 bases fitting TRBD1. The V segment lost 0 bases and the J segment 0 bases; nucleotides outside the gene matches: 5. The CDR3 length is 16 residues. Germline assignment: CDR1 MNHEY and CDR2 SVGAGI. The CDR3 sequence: CASSYSPGQDSYEQYF. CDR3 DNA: TGTGCCAGCAGTTACTCGCCAGGACAGGACTCCTACGAGCAGTACTTC.

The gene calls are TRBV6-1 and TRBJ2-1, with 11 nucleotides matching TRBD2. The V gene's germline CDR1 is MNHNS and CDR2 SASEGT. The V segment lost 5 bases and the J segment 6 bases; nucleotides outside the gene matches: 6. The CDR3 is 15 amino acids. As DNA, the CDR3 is TGTGCCAGCAGTCCGGGGACTAGCGGACCCAATGAGCAGTTCTTC. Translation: CASSPGTSGPNEQFF.

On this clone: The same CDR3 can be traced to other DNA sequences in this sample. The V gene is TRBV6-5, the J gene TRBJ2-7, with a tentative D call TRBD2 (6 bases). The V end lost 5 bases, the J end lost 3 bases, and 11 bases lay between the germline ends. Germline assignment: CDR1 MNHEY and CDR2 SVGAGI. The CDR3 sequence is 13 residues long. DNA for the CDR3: TGTGCCAGCAGTCGGGACTCGCACTACGAGCAGTACTTC. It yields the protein CASSRDSHYEQYF.

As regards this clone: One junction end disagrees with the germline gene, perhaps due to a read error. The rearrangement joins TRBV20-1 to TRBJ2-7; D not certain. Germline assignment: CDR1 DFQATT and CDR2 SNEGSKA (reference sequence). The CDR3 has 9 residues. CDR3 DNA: TGCAGTGCTCCCGGACCGCCCGTCTTC. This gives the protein CSAPGPPVF.

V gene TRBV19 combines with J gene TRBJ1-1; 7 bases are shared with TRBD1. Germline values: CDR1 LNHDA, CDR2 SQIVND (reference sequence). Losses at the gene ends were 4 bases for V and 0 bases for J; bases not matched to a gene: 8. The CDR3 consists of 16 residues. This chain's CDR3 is CASSKGTALMNTEAFF. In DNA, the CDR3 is TGTGCCAGTAGTAAGGGGACAGCCCTTATGAACACTGAAGCTTTCTTT.

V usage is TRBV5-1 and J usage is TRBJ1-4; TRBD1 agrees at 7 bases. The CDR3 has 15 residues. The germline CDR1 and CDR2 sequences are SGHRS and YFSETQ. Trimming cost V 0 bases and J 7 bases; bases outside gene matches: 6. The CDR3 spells CASSLATGYGEKLFF. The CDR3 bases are TGCGCCAGCAGCTTGGCGACAGGGTATGGTGAAAAACTGTTTTTT.

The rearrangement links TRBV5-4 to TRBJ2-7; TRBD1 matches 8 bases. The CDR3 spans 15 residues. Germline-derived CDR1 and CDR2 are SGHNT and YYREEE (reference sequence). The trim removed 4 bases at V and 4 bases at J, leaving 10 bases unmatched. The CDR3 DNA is TGTGCCAGCAGCCCTCACGCGGACAGGGTGTACGAGCAGTACTTC. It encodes CASSPHADRVYEQYF.

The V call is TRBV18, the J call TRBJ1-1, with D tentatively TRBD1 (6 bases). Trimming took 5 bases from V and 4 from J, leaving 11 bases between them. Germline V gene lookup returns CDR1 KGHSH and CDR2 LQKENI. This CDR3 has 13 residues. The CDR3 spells CASSRGESTEAFF. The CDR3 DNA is TGTGCCAGCTCAAGGGGGGAGTCCACTGAAGCTTTCTTT.

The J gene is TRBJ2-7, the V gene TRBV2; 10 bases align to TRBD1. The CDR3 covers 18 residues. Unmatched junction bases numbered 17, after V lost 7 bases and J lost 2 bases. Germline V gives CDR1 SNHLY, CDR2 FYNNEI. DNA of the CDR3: TGTGCCAGCATCCGGGACAGGGGTGTATTTGGACCAACCTACGAGCAGTACTTC. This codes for CASIRDRGVFGPTYEQYF.